The 18 T cell receptor beta chains listed next were all sequenced from one sample in a study of CD8 T cells in Susac syndrome. cDNA came from approximately 0.5 to 1 ug RNA primed by random hexamers. A single record per CDR3 protein comes from TCRdb applying MiXCR to the immunoSEQ multiplex PCR reads. The table shows roughly 140,000 distinct CDR3 sequences, with around 95% occurring only once. Sequences were obtained from CD8+ T cells from PBMCs. These receptors were taken from a human donor with multiple sclerosis.

This chain connects TRBV29-1 to TRBJ2-2; D uncertain. The CDR3 consists of 11 residues. Germline V gene data show CDR1 as SQVTM and CDR2 as ANQGSEA. V was cut by 7 bases and J by 3 bases, with 6 bases left in between. The CDR3 sequence is CSASDTGELFF. CDR3 DNA sequence: TGCAGCGCTTCAGACACCGGGGAGCTGTTTTTT.

This clonotype was seen only a few times. The chain combines TRBV13 with TRBJ1-2, with D possibly being TRBD1 (6 bases). CDR3 length: 13 amino acids. CDR1 and CDR2 from the germline V gene are PRHDT and FYEKMQ (reference sequence). Trimming shortened V by 5 bases and J by 4 bases, and 11 bases separated the two germline ends. CDR3 region: CASSVTGGYGYTF. The CDR3 DNA is TGTGCCAGCAGCGTGACAGGCGGCTATGGCTACACCTTC.

The chain carries TRBV4-1 and TRBJ2-1; TRBD2 matches 10 bases. This CDR3 comprises 16 residues. V was pared by 0 bases and J by 8 bases, with 7 bases of the junction left unmatched. The germline CDR1 and CDR2 sequences are MGHRA and YSYEKL. The CDR3 spells CASSQEQRGGLYEQFF. The CDR3 nucleotides are TGCGCCAGCAGCCAAGAACAGCGGGGGGGCCTCTATGAGCAGTTCTTC.

The gene calls are TRBV13 and TRBJ2-1; unclear D gene. The V end lost 5 bases, the J end lost 4 bases, and 15 bases lay between the germline ends. The CDR3 spans 15 residues. The germline V gene encodes CDR1 PRHDT and CDR2 FYEKMQ (reference sequence). Here the CDR3 reads CASSISRWSYNEQFF. Here the CDR3 DNA reads TGTGCCAGCAGCATCAGTAGATGGTCATACAATGAGCAGTTCTTC.

The chain combines TRBV7-9 with TRBJ1-6; D ambiguous. The CDR3 spans 12 residues. The V and J ends lost 4 bases and 7 bases respectively, with 5 bases between them. Germline CDR1 SEHNR, CDR2 FQNEAQ (reference sequence). The CDR3 DNA reads TGTGCCAGCAGCTCCGAAAATTCACCCCTCCACTTT. Its translation: CASSSENSPLHF.

The chain carries TRBV4-1 and TRBJ2-1; 15 bases map to TRBD2. V trimming: 2 bases; J trimming: 6 bases; junction bases outside the gene matches: 2. The CDR3 sequence is 16 residues long. The germline CDR1 and CDR2 sequences are MGHRA and YSYEKL. The CDR3, as DNA: TGCGCCAGCAGCCAACGGACTAGCGGGGGGGCCAATGAGCAGTTCTTC. As protein: CASSQRTSGGANEQFF.

This clonotype was recorded only once. The J gene is TRBJ2-7, the V gene TRBV7-9; D uncertain. V gave up 3 bases and J gave up 2 bases, with 20 bases separating them. The germline V gene has CDR1 SEHNR and CDR2 FQNEAQ (reference sequence). The CDR3 extends over 17 amino acids. This chain's CDR3 is CASSLIGTPSDPYEQYF. CDR3 coding DNA: TGTGCCAGCAGCTTGATAGGTACACCCTCGGACCCCTACGAGCAGTACTTC.

This sequence joins TRBV7-9 and TRBJ2-1, with D unclear. The CDR3 extends over 13 amino acids. V was shortened by 6 bases and J by 4 bases, with 10 bases between the two germline ends. CDR1 and CDR2 from the germline V gene are SEHNR and FQNEAQ (reference sequence). DNA of the CDR3: TGTGCCAGCAGACCCAGAGGATACAATGAGCAGTTCTTC. This codes for CASRPRGYNEQFF.

The CDR3 protein is CASSYRTGGGEQYF. The CDR3 coding sequence is TGTGCCAGCAGTTACAGGACAGGGGGGGGCGAGCAGTACTTC. The rearrangement links TRBV6-5 to TRBJ2-7; TRBD1 agrees at 10 bases. V trimming: 2 bases; J trimming: 6 bases; junction bases outside the gene matches: 4. CDR3 size: 14 residues. CDR1 is MNHEY, CDR2 SVGAGI, per germline.

This clonotype was seen just once. V and J are TRBV12-5 and TRBJ2-1, with D unclear. Germline CDR1 LGHNT, CDR2 FRNRAP. Trimming shortened V by 5 bases and J by 6 bases, and 14 bases separated the two germline ends. This CDR3 has 14 amino acids. CDR3 bases: TGTGCTAGTGGTCCCCCCCTCGGGTTCAATGAGCAGTTCTTC. Amino acid sequence: CASGPPLGFNEQFF.

The chain joins TRBV9 to TRBJ2-7; D remains ambiguous. This CDR3 contains 14 residues. The germline V gene has CDR1 SGDLS and CDR2 YYNGEE. Trimming removed 4 bases at V and 0 bases at J, with 11 bases between. The CDR3 DNA is TGTGCCAGCAGCCCCCCTACGAGCTCCTACGAGCAGTACTTC. This sequence encodes CASSPPTSSYEQYF. Based on the CDR3 plus reference TRBV9 and TRBJ2-7, the full variable domain is DSGVTQTPKHLITATGQRVTLRCSPRSGDLSVYWYQQSLDQGLQFLIQYYNGEERAKGNILERFSAQQFPDLHSELNLSSLELGDSALYFCASSPPTSSYEQYFGPGTRLTVT.

The V call is TRBV30, the J call TRBJ2-7, with TRBD2 matching 7 bases. CDR3 length: 12 residues. V shed 0 bases, J shed 9 bases, and the junction held 5 bases outside the gene matches. Germline V CDR1 and CDR2: GTSNPN, SVGIG (reference sequence). The CDR3 spells CAWSVAGEWQYF. The DNA of the CDR3 is TGTGCCTGGAGTGTGGCGGGGGAGTGGCAGTACTTC.

The chain employs TRBV29-1 and TRBJ1-2, with D possibly TRBD1 on 5 matching bases. Trimming took off 3 bases at V and 6 bases at J, with 20 bases between the two ends. CDR1 is SQVTM and CDR2 is ANQGSEA in the germline V gene. The CDR3 consists of 15 residues. The CDR3 loop is CSVDPKGTGVDGYTF. CDR3 nucleotides: TGCAGCGTTGACCCCAAGGGCACAGGTGTCGATGGCTACACCTTC.

The chain uses TRBV7-2 and TRBJ2-7, with 8 bases that match TRBD2. Germline V lookup: CDR1 SGHTA, CDR2 FQGNSA. The CDR3 loop spans 14 amino acids. V was pared by 2 bases and J by 2 bases, with 2 bases of the junction left unmatched. CDR3 sequence reads: CASSLWREAYEQYF. The CDR3 nucleotides read TGTGCCAGCAGCTTATGGCGGGAGGCCTACGAGCAGTACTTC.

The rearrangement uses TRBV15 and TRBJ1-2; D is ambiguous. The CDR3 extends over 15 amino acids. The germline V gene encodes CDR1 LNHNV and CDR2 YYDKDF (reference sequence). V was clipped by 1 base and J by 7 bases, with 16 bases between them. The chain's CDR3 is CATSRAPPGKGGYTF. In nucleotides, the CDR3 is TGTGCCACCAGCAGAGCCCCCCCGGGAAAGGGTGGCTACACCTTC.

The chain links TRBV12-3 or TRBV12-4 to TRBJ2-1; D is perhaps TRBD1 or TRBD2 (6 bases each). Trimming removed 5 bases from V and 7 bases from J, with 21 bases in between. The CDR3 totals 16 residues. CDR3 protein: CASSPNREVISNEQFF. Written as DNA, the CDR3 is TGTGCCAGCAGTCCGAACAGGGAGGTCATTTCGAATGAGCAGTTCTTC.

V usage is TRBV27 and J usage is TRBJ2-2; 8 bases fit TRBD1. The CDR3 has 15 residues. Germline loops: CDR1 MNHEY, CDR2 SMNVEV (reference sequence). Trimming at V came to 8 bases and at J to 5 bases, leaving 10 bases not matched to a gene. For the CDR3, the DNA is TGTGCCAGCGGGGCCGGACAGGGTTGGACCGGGGAGCTGTTTTTT. Amino acid sequence: CASGAGQGWTGELFF.

The V and J genes are TRBV12-3 or TRBV12-4 and TRBJ2-1; 7 nucleotides agree with TRBD2. The CDR3 length is 16 residues. Germline trimming cut 8 bases from V and 1 base from J; bases unmatched to any gene: 11. The CDR3 nucleotides read TGTGCCAGCCACTGGGAGGGCGTCGGTTCCTACAATGAGCAGTTCTTC. Translation gives CASHWEGVGSYNEQFF.